Listed below are T cell receptor beta chains from one sample, sequenced in a study of Ad26.COV2.S vaccination and SARS-CoV-2 variants. TCRdb's table, derived via immunoSEQ multiplex PCR, lists solely in-frame clones and lacks some. The sample contains approximately 340,000 clones, 92% of which appear only once. Sequenced here: peripheral blood, sampled after recovery from COVID-19. The receptors come from a human donor who had recovered from COVID-19. CDR3s include the opening cysteine and the closing phenylalanine or tryptophan. D genes are given only for firm matches. Rows may omit the clone size; those that give it use once, few, many or a size class.

size,length,D,J,V,DNA,CDR3
-,12,-,TRBJ1-1,TRBV19,TGTGCCGTAAAGGAAGGTAACACTGAAGCTTTCTTT,CAVKEGNTEAFF
once,16,-,TRBJ1-2,TRBV12-5,TGTGCTAGTGGTTTGGCCCCTACAGGGTTGGTAAGCGGCTACACCTTC,CASGLAPTGLVSGYTF
-,12,-,TRBJ2-2,TRBV6-6,TGTGCCAAGGGGCAGTTCACCGGGGAGCTGTTTTTT,CAKGQFTGELFF
-,15,-,TRBJ1-6,TRBV19,TGTGCCAGTAGCCCTGGGTTACCAACTAATTCACCCCTCCACTTT,CASSPGLPTNSPLHF
-,14,-,TRBJ1-1,TRBV7-2,TGTGCCAGCAGCTGGGGCGGGGCGAACACTGAAGCTTTCTTT,CASSWGGANTEAFF
-,13,TRBD1,TRBJ2-7,TRBV19,TGTGCCAGTAGTATGACAGGGGGTTACGAGCAGTACTTC,CASSMTGGYEQYF
-,13,-,TRBJ2-3,TRBV12-3/TRBV12-4,TGTGCCAGCAGCTCCCCCGGTACAGATACGCAGTATTTT,CASSSPGTDTQYF
-,16,-,TRBJ1-3,TRBV7-2,TGTGCCAGCAGCCCGGCACAGTTCCCCTCTGGAAACACCATATATTTT,CASSPAQFPSGNTIYF
-,15,TRBD1,TRBJ2-7,TRBV2,TGTGCCAGCAGGGACAGGGTACGCCCGACCTACGAGCAGTACTTC,CASRDRVRPTYEQYF
-,15,TRBD1,TRBJ2-1,TRBV19,TGTGCCAGTAGTCCGGGACAGGGCCCGGGCGGGGAGCAGTTCTTC,CASSPGQGPGGEQFF
-,15,TRBD1,TRBJ1-4,TRBV7-9,TGTGCCAGCAGCTCCCCCGGACAGGGGAACGAAAAACTGTTTTTT,CASSSPGQGNEKLFF
-,15,-,TRBJ2-5,TRBV3-1/TRBV3-2,TGTGCCAGCAGCCAAGGGGACAAGGTCGGTGAGACCCAGTACTTC,CASSQGDKVGETQYF
-,15,TRBD2,TRBJ2-1,TRBV7-3,TGTGCCAGCAGCTCCTTAGCGGGAGACTACAATGAGCAGTTCTTC,CASSSLAGDYNEQFF
-,12,-,TRBJ1-2,TRBV28,TGTGCCAGCAGCCGGAATAACTATGGCTACACCTTC,CASSRNNYGYTF
-,15,-,TRBJ1-1,TRBV6-5,TGTGCCAGCAGTTACCGATACAGGGATGACACTGAAGCTTTCTTT,CASSYRYRDDTEAFF
-,14,-,TRBJ2-2,TRBV6-1,TGTGCCAGCAGGCGACAGGTGGATTGGGTGGAGCTGTTTTTT,CASRRQVDWVELFF
-,17,TRBD2,TRBJ2-7,TRBV13,TGTGCCAGCAGCTTAGGAGGCGGGGGGGCCTTAGGATACGAGCAGTACTTC,CASSLGGGGALGYEQYF
-,17,TRBD2,TRBJ2-5,TRBV11-2,TGTGCCAGCAGCGCGCGAGCGGGGGGCTTCCTCAGCGAGACCCAGTACTTC,CASSARAGGFLSETQYF
-,14,TRBD1,TRBJ1-2,TRBV10-2,TGCGCCAGCAGGGCGGACAGGGCCTCCGACGGCTACACCTTC,CASRADRASDGYTF
once,14,-,TRBJ1-5,TRBV27,TGTGCCAGCAGCCCCACAGGGCGAGAACAGCCCCAGCATTTT,CASSPTGREQPQHF
-,15,-,TRBJ2-5,TRBV7-3,TGTGCCAGCAGCCCCGGGGTGAGGGTTCGAGAGACCCAGTACTTC,CASSPGVRVRETQYF
-,17,-,TRBJ2-2,TRBV9,TGTGCTAGCAGCGTAGGGACCGGTACACGCTTCCCCGGGGAGCTGTTTTTT,CASSVGTGTRFPGELFF